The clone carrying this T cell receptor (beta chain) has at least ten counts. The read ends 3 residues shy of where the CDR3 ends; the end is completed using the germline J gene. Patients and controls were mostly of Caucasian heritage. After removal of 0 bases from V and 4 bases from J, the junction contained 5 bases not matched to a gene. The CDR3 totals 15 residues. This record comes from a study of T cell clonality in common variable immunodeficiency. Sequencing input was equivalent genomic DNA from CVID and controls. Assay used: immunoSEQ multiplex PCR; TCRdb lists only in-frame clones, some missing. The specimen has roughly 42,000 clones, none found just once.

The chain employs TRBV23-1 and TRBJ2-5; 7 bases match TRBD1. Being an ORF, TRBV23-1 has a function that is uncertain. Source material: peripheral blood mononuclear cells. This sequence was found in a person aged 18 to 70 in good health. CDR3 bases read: TGCGCCAGCAGTCAATCGAAGGGACAGATAGAGACC. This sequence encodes CASSQSKGQIET. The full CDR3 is CASSQSKGQIETQYF.